The 8 T cell receptor beta chains given below trace back to one sample, sequenced in a study of T-cell memory formation after mild COVID-19 (dated by TCRdb to the early 2020s). Library preparation was by 5' RACE. Sequencer: Illumina NovaSeq 6000. Using fastp at Q25 and MiXCR, TCRdb reprocessed the public reads and kept productive beta chains. Each entry merges the rows of one CDR3 protein and shows their most common DNA and genes. This sample lists around 390,000 distinct CDR3 sequences; around a sixth were detected once. The ten most abundant clones make up roughly a fifth of the sample. Specimen: PBMCs or a T cell subset sorted from them (not recorded which). These receptors were taken from a young man who had mild COVID-19 (a few samples of this study predate the infection). The sample titles of this study are shuffled in the database, so cell type and time point are left out; the donor was told from shared clones.

This clonotype occurred many times. V usage is TRBV25-1 and J usage is TRBJ1-3; D is ambiguous. This CDR3 spans 14 amino acids. V was pared by 6 bases and J by 2 bases, with 11 bases between. Germline lookup yields CDR1 MGHDK and CDR2 SYGVNS. The CDR3 protein is CASSPGHTGNTIYF. In DNA form, the CDR3 reads TGTGCCAGCAGCCCCGGCCATACTGGAAACACCATATATTTT.

This clonotype showed up just a few times. The chain links TRBV1 to TRBJ2-3; TRBD2, the table's D call, was not compared with the DNA. TRBV1 is designated a pseudogene. The CDR3 extends over 16 amino acids. In DNA, the CDR3 is TGCACCAGCAGCCGGTTGCGGGGGGGCCGGACAGATACGCAGTATTTT. Its protein is CTSSRLRGGRTDTQYF.

V gene TRBV6-2 or TRBV6-3 combines with J gene TRBJ1-2, with 7 bases identical to TRBD1. Looked up from germline, CDR1 is MNHEY and CDR2 is SVGEGT. The CDR3 is made up of 14 amino acids. Losses at the gene ends were 7 bases for V and 3 bases for J; bases not matched to a gene: 8. The CDR3 DNA sequence: TGTGCCAGCAACGAGGAGGGGGCCTACTATGGCTACACCTTC. Protein product: CASNEEGAYYGYTF.

A few counts support this clonotype. The chain couples TRBV5-1 to TRBJ2-2; 8 bases line up with TRBD1. This CDR3 is built from 16 residues. Germline CDR1 reads SGHRS; CDR2 reads YFSETQ. With V trimmed by 4 bases and J by 5 bases, 10 bases remained unmatched. The CDR3: CASSASTGGSTGELFF. DNA for the CDR3: TGCGCCAGCAGCGCTTCTACAGGGGGTAGTACCGGGGAGCTGTTTTTT.

V and J are TRBV28 and TRBJ2-3, with 12 bases fitting TRBD2. The CDR3 runs 15 residues. Germline V gene data show CDR1 as MDHEN and CDR2 as SYDVKM. V lost 7 bases and J lost 3; bases outside the gene matches: 5. The CDR3 here is CASTSGGVGTDTQYF. The CDR3 nucleotides read TGTGCCAGCACTAGCGGGGGGGTTGGGACAGATACGCAGTATTTT.

J is TRBJ1-2 and V is TRBV6-1, with TRBD1 identical over 8 bases. Germline V lookup: CDR1 MNHNS, CDR2 SASEGT. V shed 7 bases, J shed 4 bases, and the junction held 5 bases outside the gene matches. The CDR3 spans 13 residues. CDR3 region: CASTLGTGYGYTF. In DNA, the CDR3 is TGTGCCAGCACCCTGGGGACAGGCTATGGCTACACCTTC.

The chain links TRBV27 to TRBJ2-3, with 8 bases that match TRBD2. The CDR3 runs to 14 residues. The junction had 7 bases not matched to a gene; V was cut back by 8 bases and J by 3 bases. Germline-derived CDR1 and CDR2 are MNHEY and SMNVEV (reference sequence). Here the CDR3 reads CASARREGTDTQYF. CDR3 bases: TGTGCCAGCGCCAGACGGGAGGGGACAGATACGCAGTATTTT.

The table lists this clonotype with a few counts. The chain joins TRBV7-2 to TRBJ2-1; TRBD2 aligns across 8 bases. Germline CDR1 and CDR2: SGHTA and FQGNSA. This CDR3 is built from 17 residues. V lost 5 bases and J lost 7; bases outside the gene matches: 16. CDR3 region: CASSPPGGLAFYNEQFF. CDR3 sequence (DNA): TGTGCCAGCAGCCCGCCGGGCGGACTAGCCTTTTATAATGAGCAGTTCTTC. Based on the CDR3 plus reference TRBV7-2 and TRBJ2-1, the full variable domain is GAGVSQSPSNKVTEKGKDVELRCDPISGHTALYWYRQSLGQGLEFLIYFQGNSAPDKSGLPSDRFSAERTGGSVSTLTIQRTQQEDSAVYLCASSPPGGLAFYNEQFFGPGTRLTVL.